A single sample is the source of the 19 T cell receptor beta chains below, sequenced in a study of blood T cells in healthy people across ages. A second about 7 to 11 cycle PCR used barcoded and J-beta primers. MiXCR was run by TCRdb on the 5' RACE reads, yielding one entry per CDR3 protein. The data show about 600,000 distinct CDR3 sequences, roughly 48% seen once. The sequencing input was blood. The receptors derive from a man older than 75 in good health.

This clonotype was seen at least ten times. The chain combines TRBV6-6 with TRBJ1-1; possibly TRBD1 for D (6 bases). V lost 6 bases, J lost 5 bases, and 16 bases lay in between. Germline CDR1 reads MNHNY; CDR2 reads SVGAGI (reference sequence). The CDR3 is 14 residues long. The CDR3 protein is CASSPPGGGTEAFF. Written as DNA, the CDR3 is TGTGCCAGCAGCCCGCCGGGGGGCGGGACTGAAGCTTTCTTT.

Remarks on this clonotype: At one end, the junction sequence differs from germline, possibly due to a read error. The chain has TRBV7-2 and TRBJ2-3; the D gene is possibly TRBD1 (6 bases). The CDR3 totals 15 residues. From germline, CDR1 is SGHTA and CDR2 FQGNSA. The CDR3 bases are TGTGCCAGCAGCTTATCTGGGGGCCAAACAGCTACGCAGTATTTT. It translates to CASSLSGGQTATQYF.

This clonotype has just a few counts. This chain connects TRBV9 to TRBJ2-7; tentative D call: TRBD2 (5 bases). V lost 0 bases and J 6 bases, leaving 13 bases between the germline ends. Germline-derived CDR1 and CDR2 are SGDLS and YYNGEE. This CDR3 spans 14 amino acids. The chain's CDR3 is CASSVAGEGGEQYF. In nucleotides, the CDR3 is TGTGCCAGCAGCGTAGCCGGAGAGGGCGGCGAGCAGTACTTC.

In this sample, this clonotype turned up a few times. In DNA form, the CDR3 reads TGTGCCAGCAGCCCAGGACAGGGTTTGGGCTCCTACAATGAGCAGTTCTTC. This gives the protein CASSPGQGLGSYNEQFF. J is TRBJ2-1 and V is TRBV7-2; 8 bases line up with TRBD1. The CDR3 is 17 amino acids. CDR1 is SGHTA and CDR2 is FQGNSA in the germline V gene. Trimming removed 5 bases from V and 0 bases from J; junction bases left unmatched: 9.

V is TRBV9 and J is TRBJ2-4; D is possibly TRBD1 (5 bases). The closer fit of TRBJ2-7 to the DNA end suggests the J call may be wrong. The CDR3 runs 13 residues. Per germline, CDR1 SGDLS and CDR2 YYNGEE. CDR3 region: CASSVGLGHEQYF. The CDR3 bases are TGTGCCAGCAGCGTAGGTTTGGGGCACGAGCAGTACTTC.

This clonotype occurred a few times. The V and J genes are TRBV7-2 and TRBJ2-1; D call uncertain. Germline CDR1 and CDR2: SGHTA and FQGNSA. This CDR3 contains 14 residues. Deletions cut 4 bases from V and 9 bases from J, with 16 bases between. The DNA of the CDR3 is TGTGCCAGCAGCTCCACCCCTGGGAAGACTGAGCAGTTCTTC. It is translated as CASSSTPGKTEQFF.

V gene TRBV9 combines with J gene TRBJ2-2; the D gene is possibly TRBD1 (5 bases). This CDR3 is 16 amino acids long. Germline values: CDR1 SGDLS, CDR2 YYNGEE. V lost 0 bases and J 1 base, leaving 10 bases between the germline ends. The chain's CDR3 is CASSVAGQGNTGELFF. The CDR3 DNA reads as TGTGCCAGCAGCGTAGCGGGTCAGGGGAACACCGGGGAGCTGTTTTTT. Full variable domain (rest looked up from reference TRBV9 and TRBJ2-2): DSGVTQTPKHLITATGQRVTLRCSPRSGDLSVYWYQQSLDQGLQFLIQYYNGEERAKGNILERFSAQQFPDLHSELNLSSLELGDSALYFCASSVAGQGNTGELFFGEGSRLTVL.

The chain couples TRBV21-1 to TRBJ2-7; the DNA was not compared with TRBD1, the D call given in the table. TRBV21-1 is assigned pseudogene status. This CDR3 comprises 15 residues. The CDR3 protein is CALRPAGVNSYEQYF. The DNA for the CDR3 is TGTGCCCTCAGGCCCGCGGGGGTTAACTCCTACGAGCAGTACTTC.

The J gene is TRBJ2-1, the V gene TRBV7-2; 10 bases are a match to TRBD2. CDR1 and CDR2 from the germline V gene are SGHTA and FQGNSA. Trimming removed 5 bases from V and 8 bases from J; junction bases left unmatched: 9. The CDR3 covers 15 residues. CDR3 loop: CASSTTGTSDHEQFF. CDR3 nucleotide sequence: TGTGCCAGCAGCACAACCGGGACTAGCGACCATGAGCAGTTCTTC.

The chain combines TRBV7-8 with TRBJ2-1, with TRBD2 identical over 12 bases. The germline gives CDR1 SGHVS, CDR2 FQNEAQ. V gave up 0 bases and J gave up 6 bases; unmatched junction bases: 3. CDR3 size: 16 residues. The CDR3 DNA reads as TGTGCCAGCAGCTTAGCGCTAGCGGGAGGGCCCAATGAGCAGTTCTTC. Residues: CASSLALAGGPNEQFF.

This clonotype was picked up a small number of times. V gene TRBV10-3 combines with J gene TRBJ2-3, with a tentative D call TRBD1 (5 bases). Germline-derived CDR1 and CDR2 are ENHRY and SYGVKD. V lost 7 bases and J 0 bases, leaving 14 bases between the germline ends. The CDR3 runs 15 residues. CDR3 sequence: CAITGGRASTDTQYF. The CDR3 coding sequence is TGTGCCATCACCGGCGGCAGGGCGAGCACAGATACGCAGTATTTT.

This clonotype has only a few counts. The V call is TRBV29-1, the J call TRBJ1-1; D possibly corresponds to TRBD1 (6 bases). The CDR3 consists of 14 residues. V lost 8 bases, J lost 0 bases, and 16 bases lay in between. Germline-derived CDR1 and CDR2 are SQVTM and ANQGSEA. CDR3 region: CSSSSTGLNTEAFF. The CDR3 DNA sequence: TGCAGCTCATCGTCTACAGGGCTGAACACTGAAGCTTTCTTT.

This clonotype showed up just once. The J gene is TRBJ2-7, the V gene TRBV20-1; 9 nucleotides agree with TRBD1. J lost 2 bases, V lost 4 bases, and 9 bases had no gene match. CDR3 length: 15 amino acids. Germline V lookup: CDR1 DFQATT, CDR2 SNEGSKA (reference sequence). As DNA, the CDR3 is TGCAGTGCTACTACTAGGACAGGGGACCCCTACGAGCAGTACTTC. Amino acids: CSATTRTGDPYEQYF.

This clonotype was seen a few times. This chain uses TRBV6-5 with TRBJ2-5, with 8 bases fitting TRBD1. Germline V gene lookup returns CDR1 MNHEY and CDR2 SVGAGI. The CDR3 covers 16 residues. V trimming: 1 base; J trimming: 4 bases; junction bases outside the gene matches: 8. Here the CDR3 reads CASSYFGTGGGETQYF. In DNA form, the CDR3 reads TGTGCCAGCAGTTACTTTGGGACAGGTGGGGGAGAGACCCAGTACTTC.

This chain links TRBV6-2 or TRBV6-3 with TRBJ2-2; 9 nucleotides agree with TRBD2. The CDR3 runs 17 residues. From germline, CDR1 is MNHEY and CDR2 SVGEGT. V lost 2 bases, J lost 5 bases, and 9 bases stayed unmatched. The CDR3: CASSYKAGGPPTGELFF. The CDR3 nucleotides are TGTGCCAGCAGTTACAAGGCGGGGGGGCCGCCGACCGGGGAGCTGTTTTTT.

This clonotype was counted ten times or more. The V call is TRBV29-1, the J call TRBJ2-3; 8 bases align to TRBD2. The CDR3 has 11 amino acids. From germline, CDR1 is SQVTM and CDR2 ANQGSEA. V dropped 2 bases and J dropped 11; count of bases not matched to a gene: 3. CDR3 in DNA: TGCAGCGTTGAAATGGGACTAGAGCAGTATTTT. Translation: CSVEMGLEQYF.

The table lists this clonotype with many counts. The chain uses TRBV7-9 and TRBJ2-3; possible D gene TRBD2, 5 bases. The CDR3 spans 16 residues. Trimming removed 1 base at V and 1 base at J, with 12 bases between. Germline V gene lookup returns CDR1 SEHNR and CDR2 FQNEAQ (reference sequence). CDR3 coding DNA: TGTGCCAGCAGCTTAGGAGTGGACGGGGGCACAGATACGCAGTATTTT. This gives the protein CASSLGVDGGTDTQYF.

This clonotype was seen only a few times. The CDR3 coding sequence is TGCAGTGCTAGACCGGGGGCCAACACAGATACGCAGTATTTT. It encodes CSARPGANTDTQYF. J is TRBJ2-3 and V is TRBV20-1; D tentatively reads TRBD1 or TRBD2 (6 bases each). This CDR3 comprises 14 residues. Germline loops: CDR1 DFQATT, CDR2 SNEGSKA (reference sequence). Trimming pared 2 bases from V and 2 bases from J, leaving 11 bases between.

This chain connects TRBV2 to TRBJ2-1; unclear D gene. The CDR3 is made up of 12 amino acids. From germline, CDR1 is SNHLY and CDR2 FYNNEI. V was cut by 8 bases and J by 0 bases, with 5 bases left in between. CDR3 bases: TGTGCCAGCCGACTCTCCTACAATGAGCAGTTCTTC. Protein: CASRLSYNEQFF. Variable domain in full (rest from reference TRBV2 and TRBJ2-1): EPEVTQTPSHQVTQMGQEVILRCVPISNHLYFYWYRQILGQKVEFLVSFYNNEISEKSEIFDDQFSVERPDGSNFTLKIRSTKLEDSAMYFCASRLSYNEQFFGPGTRLTVL.